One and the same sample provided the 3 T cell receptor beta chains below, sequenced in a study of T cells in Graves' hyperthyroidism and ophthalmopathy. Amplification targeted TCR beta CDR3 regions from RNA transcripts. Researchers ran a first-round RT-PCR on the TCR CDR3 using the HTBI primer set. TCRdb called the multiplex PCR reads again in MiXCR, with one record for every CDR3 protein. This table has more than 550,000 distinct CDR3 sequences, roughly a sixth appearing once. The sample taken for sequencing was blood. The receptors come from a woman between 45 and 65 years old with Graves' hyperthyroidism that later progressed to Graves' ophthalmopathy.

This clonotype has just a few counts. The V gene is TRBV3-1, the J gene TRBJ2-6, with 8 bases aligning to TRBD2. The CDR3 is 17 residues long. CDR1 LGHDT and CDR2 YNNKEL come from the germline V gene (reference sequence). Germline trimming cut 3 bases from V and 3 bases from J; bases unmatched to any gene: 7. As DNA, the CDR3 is TGTGCCAGCAGCCACGCTTACGGGGGGGATGGGGCCAACGTCCTGACTTTC. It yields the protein CASSHAYGGDGANVLTF.

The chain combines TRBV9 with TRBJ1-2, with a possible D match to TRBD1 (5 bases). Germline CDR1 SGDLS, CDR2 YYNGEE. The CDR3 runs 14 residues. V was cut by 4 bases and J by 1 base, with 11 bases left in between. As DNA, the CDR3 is TGTGCCAGCAGCTTCGGCAGGGTTAACTATGGCTACACCTTC. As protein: CASSFGRVNYGYTF.

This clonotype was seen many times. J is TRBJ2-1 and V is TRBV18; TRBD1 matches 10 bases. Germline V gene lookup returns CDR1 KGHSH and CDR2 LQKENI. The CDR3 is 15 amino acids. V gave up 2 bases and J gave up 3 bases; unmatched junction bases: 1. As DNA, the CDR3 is TGTGCCAGCTCACCAGGGGACAGGGGCTACAATGAGCAGTTCTTC. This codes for CASSPGDRGYNEQFF.